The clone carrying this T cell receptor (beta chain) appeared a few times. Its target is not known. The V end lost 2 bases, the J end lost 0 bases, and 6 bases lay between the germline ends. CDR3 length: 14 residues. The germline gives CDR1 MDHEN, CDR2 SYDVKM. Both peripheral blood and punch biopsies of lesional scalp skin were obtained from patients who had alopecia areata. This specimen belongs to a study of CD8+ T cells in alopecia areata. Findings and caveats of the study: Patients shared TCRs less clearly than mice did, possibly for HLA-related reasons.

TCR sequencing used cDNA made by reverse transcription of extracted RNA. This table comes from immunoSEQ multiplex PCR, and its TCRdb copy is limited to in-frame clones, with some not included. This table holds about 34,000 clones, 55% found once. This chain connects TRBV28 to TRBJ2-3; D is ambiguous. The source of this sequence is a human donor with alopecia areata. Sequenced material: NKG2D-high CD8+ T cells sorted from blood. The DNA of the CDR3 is TGTGCCAGCAGTTTAGAGAGAAGCACAGATACGCAGTATTTT. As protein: CASSLERSTDTQYF.